This T cell receptor (beta chain) derives from a study of T cell changes during pregnancy in multiple sclerosis (dated by TCRdb to the late 2010s). In terms of the full investigation: The study examined how the T cell repertoire changed over the course of pregnancy in women with multiple sclerosis.

Receptors were amplified or captured by the immunoSEQ multiplex PCR assay. The table was pulled from immuneACCESS by TCRdb, which kept in-frame rearrangements only. Such tables lose some clones; where checked, under half of the loss comes from unresolved V genes, and the rest has no known cause. For this sample the table gives about 70,000 clones, of which 85% to 95% were detected only once. Clones ranked in the top ten supply over 1% of the sample. The germline V gene encodes CDR1 MGHRA and CDR2 YSYEKL. The trim is 1 base for V and 1 base for J, with a gap of 4 bases between the germline ends. The CDR3 holds 13 amino acids from the cysteine to the phenylalanine. The entry retains the CDR3 DNA only, 39 bases that are in frame from base 1. This clone showed up just a few times. Its antigen target is currently unknown. No much larger clone is present one base from it, and per-base qualities are unavailable.

The sequences come from peripheral blood, collected in the third trimester of pregnancy. Recombination linked TRBV4-1 to TRBJ1-1; confidence is insufficient to name the D gene. The TCR was taken from a female donor with multiple sclerosis, enrolled in a pregnancy study. The CDR3 here reads CASSQARNTEAFF. DNA sequence: TGCGCCAGCAGCCAAGCCAGGAACACTGAAGCTTTCTTT.